This T cell receptor (beta chain) was captured by sequencing in a study of T-cell reconstitution after alpha-beta-depleted transplantation in children. After removal of 2 bases from V and 8 bases from J, the junction contained 9 bases not matched to a gene. From germline, CDR1 is MNHEY and CDR2 SVGAGI. The CDR3 runs to 15 residues. This clonotype was observed many times. Researchers prepared the TCRbeta library using unique molecular identifiers, the study reports. MiXCR, run by TCRdb on the PCR reads, gives a single entry per CDR3 protein. The table records 350,000 to 400,000 distinct CDR3 sequences, about 20% of them present only once.

Sequencing was performed on PBMCs from the stem cell graft donor, taken from the stem cell graft. This TCR was recovered from a human donor who donated a stem cell graft to a child with acute myeloid leukemia. The chain uses TRBV6-5 and TRBJ2-3; TRBD2 matches at 8 bases. The CDR3 DNA reads TGTGCCAGCAGTTACAGCGGGAGAGACGAAGGTACGCAGTATTTT. Its translation is CASSYSGRDEGTQYF.